This is a list of T cell receptor beta chains from one sample in a study of T cells in Graves' hyperthyroidism and ophthalmopathy. TCRdb fed the multiplex PCR reads into MiXCR, producing one record per CDR3 protein. This sample has around 540,000 distinct CDR3 sequences, with roughly 50% found just once. The sample comprised peripheral blood or thyroid tissue (not recorded which). The receptors originated from a woman in her late teens or twenties with Graves' hyperthyroidism. Both conserved end residues are part of each CDR3. Fields, in order: clone size, J gene, V gene, D gene, CDR3 DNA, CDR3 protein. A D gene is named only where the DNA matches it firmly. Clone size is not always given. Where it is, it says once, few, many or a class for expanded clones.

clone size: .
J gene: TRBJ1-1
V gene: TRBV19
D gene: TRBD1
CDR3 DNA: TGTGCCACCGCAGGACAGGGGGACACTGAAGCTTTCTTT
CDR3 protein: CATAGQGDTEAFF

clone size: .
J gene: TRBJ1-2
V gene: TRBV6-5
D gene: .
CDR3 DNA: TGTGCCAGCAGTTCCGGGTCGGACTATGGCTACACCTTC
CDR3 protein: CASSSGSDYGYTF

clone size: .
J gene: TRBJ1-2
V gene: TRBV20-1
D gene: TRBD1
CDR3 DNA: TGCAGTGCAGTAACTCGGGACAGGCTGTATGGCTACACCTTC
CDR3 protein: CSAVTRDRLYGYTF

clone size: .
J gene: TRBJ2-5
V gene: TRBV5-1
D gene: TRBD1
CDR3 DNA: TGCGCCAGCAGCTGGGCCGGGACAGGGGAGACCCAGTACTTC
CDR3 protein: CASSWAGTGETQYF

clone size: few
J gene: TRBJ2-7
V gene: TRBV7-2
D gene: .
CDR3 DNA: TGTGCCAGCAGCCACAATTTCTACGAGCAGTACTTC
CDR3 protein: CASSHNFYEQYF

clone size: .
J gene: TRBJ2-7
V gene: TRBV6-2/TRBV6-3
D gene: .
CDR3 DNA: TGTGCCAGCACTTCGGAATTTACCTACGAGCAGTACTTC
CDR3 protein: CASTSEFTYEQYF

clone size: .
J gene: TRBJ1-1
V gene: TRBV5-6
D gene: .
CDR3 DNA: TGTGCCAGCAGCTTGGACAGGGCAATCACTGAAGCTTTCTTT
CDR3 protein: CASSLDRAITEAFF

clone size: .
J gene: TRBJ2-7
V gene: TRBV24-1
D gene: TRBD2
CDR3 DNA: TGTGCCACCTCCTTGAATAGCGGGACCTACGAGCAGTACTTC
CDR3 protein: CATSLNSGTYEQYF

clone size: .
J gene: TRBJ2-7
V gene: TRBV7-9
D gene: .
CDR3 DNA: TGTGCCAGCAGCCCCCGGGAAGGGGGGCAGGACGAGCAGTACTTC
CDR3 protein: CASSPREGGQDEQYF

clone size: .
J gene: TRBJ2-7
V gene: TRBV6-6
D gene: .
CDR3 DNA: TGTGCCAGCAGTCAGACAGGAAAGTGGTACTTC
CDR3 protein: CASSQTGKWYF

clone size: .
J gene: TRBJ2-2
V gene: TRBV2
D gene: .
CDR3 DNA: TGTGCCAGTTCAAACGGCGCCGGGGAGCTGTTTTTT
CDR3 protein: CASSNGAGELFF